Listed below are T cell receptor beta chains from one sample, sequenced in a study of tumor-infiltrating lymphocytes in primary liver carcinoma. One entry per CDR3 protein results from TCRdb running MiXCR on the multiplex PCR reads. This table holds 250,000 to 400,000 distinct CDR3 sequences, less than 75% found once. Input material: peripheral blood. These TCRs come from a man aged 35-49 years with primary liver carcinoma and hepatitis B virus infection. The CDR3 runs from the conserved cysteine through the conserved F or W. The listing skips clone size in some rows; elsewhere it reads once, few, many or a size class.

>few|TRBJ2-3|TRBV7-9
CASSFGQSTDTQYF
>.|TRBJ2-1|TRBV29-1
CSVEDHGPRFEQFF
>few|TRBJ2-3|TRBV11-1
CTSSLGDRDTHYF
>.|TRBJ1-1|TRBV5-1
CASSSTINTEAFF
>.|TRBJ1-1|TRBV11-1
CASSLKVNTEASF
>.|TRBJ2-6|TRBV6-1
CASSEFPPNRVSGAYVLTF
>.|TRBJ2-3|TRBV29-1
CSVEMGVGDTQYF
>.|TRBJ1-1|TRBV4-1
CASIQVREGDTEAFF
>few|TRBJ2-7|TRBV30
CAWTKGGTSGIYEQYF
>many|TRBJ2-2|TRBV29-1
CSVVGAEGVTTGELFF
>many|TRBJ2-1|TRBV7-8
CASSLGPGVLEQFF
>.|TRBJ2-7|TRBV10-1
CASSESKHLGQYF
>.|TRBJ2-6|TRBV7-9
CASSTLGGDRVTYGANVLTF
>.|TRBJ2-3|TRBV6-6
CASRVTTTQYF
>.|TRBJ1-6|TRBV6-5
CAISRDYSSPLHF
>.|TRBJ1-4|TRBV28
CASNRQATNEELFF
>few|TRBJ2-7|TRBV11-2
CASGNLQGRYEQYF
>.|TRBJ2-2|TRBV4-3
CASSLRSPTRGGSTRELFF
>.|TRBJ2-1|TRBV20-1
CSATAAGRSYNEQFF
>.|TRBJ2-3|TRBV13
CASSIDGLAGGADTQYF
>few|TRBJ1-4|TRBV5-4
CASSQDRGLEKLFF
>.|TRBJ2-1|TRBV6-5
CASSLSGRLFF
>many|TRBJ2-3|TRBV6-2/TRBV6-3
CASTKAGGVDTQYF